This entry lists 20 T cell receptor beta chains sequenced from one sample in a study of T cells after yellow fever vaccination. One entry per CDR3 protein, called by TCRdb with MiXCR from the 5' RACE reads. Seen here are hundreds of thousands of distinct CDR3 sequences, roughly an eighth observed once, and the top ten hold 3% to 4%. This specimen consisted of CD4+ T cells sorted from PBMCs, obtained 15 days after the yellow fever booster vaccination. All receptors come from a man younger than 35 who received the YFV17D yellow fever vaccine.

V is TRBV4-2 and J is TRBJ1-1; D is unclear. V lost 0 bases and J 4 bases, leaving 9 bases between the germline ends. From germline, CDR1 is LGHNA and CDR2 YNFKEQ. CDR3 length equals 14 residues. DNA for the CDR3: TGTGCCAGCAGCCAAGATTTTATCAGCACTGAAGCTTTCTTT. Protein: CASSQDFISTEAFF.

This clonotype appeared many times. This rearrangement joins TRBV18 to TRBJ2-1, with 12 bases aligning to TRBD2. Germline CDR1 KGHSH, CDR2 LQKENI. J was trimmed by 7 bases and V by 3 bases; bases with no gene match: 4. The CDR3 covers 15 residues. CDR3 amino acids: CASSPGLAGRNEQFF. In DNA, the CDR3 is TGTGCCAGCTCACCCGGACTAGCGGGGCGGAATGAGCAGTTCTTC.

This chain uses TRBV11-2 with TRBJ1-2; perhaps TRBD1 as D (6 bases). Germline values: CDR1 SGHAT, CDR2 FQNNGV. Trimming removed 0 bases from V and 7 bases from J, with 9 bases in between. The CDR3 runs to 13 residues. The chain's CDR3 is CASSLDGGSGYTF. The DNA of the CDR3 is TGTGCCAGCAGCTTAGACGGGGGCAGTGGCTACACCTTC.

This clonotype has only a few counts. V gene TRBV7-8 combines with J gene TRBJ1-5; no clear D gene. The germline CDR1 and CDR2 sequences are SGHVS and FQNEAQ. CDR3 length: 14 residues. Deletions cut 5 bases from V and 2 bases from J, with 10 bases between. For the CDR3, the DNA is TGTGCCAGCAGCGGCCGGACGGGCAATCAGCCCCAGCATTTT. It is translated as CASSGRTGNQPQHF.

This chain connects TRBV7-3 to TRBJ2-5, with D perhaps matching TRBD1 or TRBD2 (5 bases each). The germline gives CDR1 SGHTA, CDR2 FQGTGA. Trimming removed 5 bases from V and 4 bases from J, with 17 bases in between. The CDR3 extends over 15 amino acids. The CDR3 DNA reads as TGTGCCAGCAGCCTCGGGACCAACCAGGGAGAGACCCAGTACTTC. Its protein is CASSLGTNQGETQYF.

Here the CDR3 reads CASTSDGNSPLHF. The CDR3 bases are TGTGCCAGCACTTCAGACGGAAATTCACCCCTCCACTTT. This chain links TRBV6-2 or TRBV6-3 with TRBJ1-6; D is unresolved. The CDR3 has 13 residues. Looked up from germline, CDR1 is MNHEY and CDR2 is SVGEGT. V was trimmed by 7 bases and J by 7 bases, leaving 11 bases between them.

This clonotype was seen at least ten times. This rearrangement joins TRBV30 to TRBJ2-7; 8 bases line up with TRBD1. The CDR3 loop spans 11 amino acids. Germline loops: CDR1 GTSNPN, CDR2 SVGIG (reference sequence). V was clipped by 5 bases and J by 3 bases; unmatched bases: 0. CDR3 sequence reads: CAWGTGYEQYF. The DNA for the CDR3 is TGTGCCTGGGGGACAGGCTACGAGCAGTACTTC.

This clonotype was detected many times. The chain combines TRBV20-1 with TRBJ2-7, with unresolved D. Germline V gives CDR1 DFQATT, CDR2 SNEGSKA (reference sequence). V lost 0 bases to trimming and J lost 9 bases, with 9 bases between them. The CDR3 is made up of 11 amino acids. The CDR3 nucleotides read TGCAGTGCTAGAGACGCAGGTGGGCAGTACTTC. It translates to CSARDAGGQYF.

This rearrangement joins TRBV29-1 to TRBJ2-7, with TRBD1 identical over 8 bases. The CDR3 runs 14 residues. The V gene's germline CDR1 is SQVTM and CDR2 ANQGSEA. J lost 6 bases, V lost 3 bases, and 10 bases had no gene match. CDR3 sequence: CSVDTDRVSGEQYF. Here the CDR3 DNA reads TGCAGCGTTGACACGGACAGGGTATCTGGCGAGCAGTACTTC.

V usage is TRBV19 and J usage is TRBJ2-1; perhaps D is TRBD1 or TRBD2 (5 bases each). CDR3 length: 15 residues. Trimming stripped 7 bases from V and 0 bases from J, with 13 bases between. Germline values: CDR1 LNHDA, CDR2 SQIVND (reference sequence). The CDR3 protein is CASKSYGTSYNEQFF. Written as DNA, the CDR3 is TGTGCCAGTAAATCCTACGGGACCTCCTACAATGAGCAGTTCTTC. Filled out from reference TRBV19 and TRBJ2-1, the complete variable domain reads DGGITQSPKYLFRKEGQNVTLSCEQNLNHDAMYWYRQDPGQGLRLIYYSQIVNDFQKGDIAEGYSVSREKKESFPLTVTSAQKNPTAFYLCASKSYGTSYNEQFFGPGTRLTVL.

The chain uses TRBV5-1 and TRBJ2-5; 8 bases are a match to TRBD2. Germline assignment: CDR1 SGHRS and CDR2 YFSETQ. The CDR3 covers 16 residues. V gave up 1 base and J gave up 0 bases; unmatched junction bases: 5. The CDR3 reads CASSLWSGGNQETQYF. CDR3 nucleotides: TGCGCCAGCAGCTTGTGGAGCGGGGGCAACCAAGAGACCCAGTACTTC.

The CDR3 region is CASSSLAGGRPNTGELFF. CDR3 nucleotide sequence: TGTGCCAGCAGTTCACTAGCGGGGGGCCGACCTAACACCGGGGAGCTGTTTTTT. J is TRBJ2-2 and V is TRBV7-2; 12 bases are a match to TRBD2. V shed 6 bases and J 2 bases; nucleotides not matched to a gene: 10. The V gene's germline CDR1 is SGHTA and CDR2 FQGNSA. The CDR3 has 18 residues.

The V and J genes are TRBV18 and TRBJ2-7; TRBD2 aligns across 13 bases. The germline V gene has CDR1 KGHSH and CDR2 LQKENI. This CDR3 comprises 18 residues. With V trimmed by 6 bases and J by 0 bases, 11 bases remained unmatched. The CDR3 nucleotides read TGTGCCAGCTCGCTTGGACTAGCGGGGGCCCTAAGCTCCTACGAGCAGTACTTC. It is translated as CASSLGLAGALSSYEQYF.

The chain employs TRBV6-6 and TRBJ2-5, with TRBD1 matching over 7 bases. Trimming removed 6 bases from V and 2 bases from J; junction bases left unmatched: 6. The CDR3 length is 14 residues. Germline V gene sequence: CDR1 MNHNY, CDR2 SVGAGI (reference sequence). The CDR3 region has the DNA TGTGCCAGCAGGCAGGGACAGTTTCAAGAGACCCAGTACTTC. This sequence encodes CASRQGQFQETQYF.

The CDR3 protein is CASSQDPIQETQYF. DNA of the CDR3: TGTGCCAGCAGCCAAGACCCCATCCAAGAGACCCAGTACTTC. The chain links TRBV14 to TRBJ2-5; D gene uncertain. Germline lookup yields CDR1 SGHDN and CDR2 FVKESK. V lost 0 bases to trimming and J lost 1 base, with 6 bases between them. The CDR3 length is 14 residues.

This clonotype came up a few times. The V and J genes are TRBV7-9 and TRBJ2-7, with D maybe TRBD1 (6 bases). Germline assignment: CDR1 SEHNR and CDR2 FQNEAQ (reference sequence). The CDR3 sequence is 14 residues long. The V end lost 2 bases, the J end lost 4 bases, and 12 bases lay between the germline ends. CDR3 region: CASSLWGRGYEQYF. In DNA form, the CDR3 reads TGTGCCAGCAGCTTATGGGGCAGGGGTTACGAGCAGTACTTC.

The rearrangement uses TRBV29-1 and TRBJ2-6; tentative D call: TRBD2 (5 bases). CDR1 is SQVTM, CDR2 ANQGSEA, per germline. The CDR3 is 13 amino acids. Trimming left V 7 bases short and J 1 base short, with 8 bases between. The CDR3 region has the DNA TGCAGCGCGAGGGATTCTGGGGCCAACGTCCTGACTTTC. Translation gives CSARDSGANVLTF.

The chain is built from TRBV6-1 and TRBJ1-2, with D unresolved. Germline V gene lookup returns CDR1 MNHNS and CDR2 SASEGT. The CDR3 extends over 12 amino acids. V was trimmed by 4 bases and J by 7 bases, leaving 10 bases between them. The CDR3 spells CASSGRVPGYTF. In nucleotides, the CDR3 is TGTGCCAGCAGTGGACGGGTTCCTGGCTACACCTTC.

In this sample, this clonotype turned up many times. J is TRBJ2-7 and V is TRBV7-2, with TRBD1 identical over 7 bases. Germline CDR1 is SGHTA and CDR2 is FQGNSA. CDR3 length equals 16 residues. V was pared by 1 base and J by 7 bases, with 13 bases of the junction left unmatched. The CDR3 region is CASSLGGYRGPREQYF. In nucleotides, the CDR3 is TGTGCCAGCAGCTTAGGGGGGTACAGGGGACCCAGGGAGCAGTACTTC.

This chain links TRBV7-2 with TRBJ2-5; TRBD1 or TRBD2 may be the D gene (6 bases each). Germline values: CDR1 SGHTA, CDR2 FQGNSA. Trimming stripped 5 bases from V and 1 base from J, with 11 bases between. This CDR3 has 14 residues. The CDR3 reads CASSPGGPQETQYF. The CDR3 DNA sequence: TGTGCCAGCAGCCCCGGGGGCCCCCAAGAGACCCAGTACTTC.